A single sample is the source of the 17 T cell receptor beta chains below, sequenced in a study of technical replicates of blood from a handful of donors. The repertoire was sequenced with immunoSEQ multiplex PCR; TCRdb's copy has only in-frame clones and lacks some. The table lists some 54,000 clones, approximately 92% of them singletons. Sequencing was done on a sample of PBMCs. These receptor sequences come from a human donor in good health. Some clones in this sample may be carry-over from other donors' samples.

This clone was detected only a few times. The chain links TRBV18 to TRBJ1-2, with D possibly TRBD1 on 6 matching bases. There are 16 residues in the CDR3. Trimming took off 4 bases at V and 8 bases at J, with 23 bases between the two ends. The germline gives CDR1 KGHSH, CDR2 LQKENI. The CDR3 loop reads CASSLLRQDVPYGYTF. In DNA form, the CDR3 reads TGTGCCAGCTCACTCCTAAGACAGGACGTGCCCTACGGCTACACCTTC.

This chain connects TRBV5-6 to TRBJ2-5; 10 nucleotides agree with TRBD1. J lost 1 base, V lost 2 bases, and 5 bases had no gene match. Germline CDR1 SGHDT, CDR2 YYEEEE. There are 16 residues in the CDR3. The CDR3 nucleotides read TGTGCCAGCAGCTTTACGACAGGGGGCATCCAAGAGACCCAGTACTTC. Amino acid sequence: CASSFTTGGIQETQYF.

The V call is TRBV21-1, the J call TRBJ1-2; TRBD1 reflects the table's D call only, with no check against the DNA. TRBV21-1 is deemed a pseudogene. The CDR3 is 17 residues long. DNA of the CDR3: TGTGCCAGCAGCAAGGGGCAGGGGGCAGAGAACCTCTATGGCTACACCTTC. Amino acids: CASSKGQGAENLYGYTF.

V gene TRBV6-5 combines with J gene TRBJ1-1; possibly TRBD1 for D (5 bases). Deletions cut 5 bases from V and 3 bases from J, with 10 bases between. This CDR3 region has 13 residues. Looked up from germline, CDR1 is MNHEY and CDR2 is SVGAGI. The CDR3 protein is CASSPPGYTEAFF. CDR3 bases: TGTGCCAGCAGTCCCCCAGGGTACACTGAAGCTTTCTTT.

The CDR3 region has the DNA TGTGCCAGCAGCTTCGCCGACTACTACGAGCAGTACTTC. Its protein is CASSFADYYEQYF. The rearrangement uses TRBV11-2 and TRBJ2-7; D might be TRBD2 (5 bases). This CDR3 has 13 amino acids. In germline, CDR1 is SGHAT, CDR2 FQNNGV. The V end lost 3 bases, the J end lost 3 bases, and 9 bases lay between the germline ends.

The chain joins TRBV30 to TRBJ2-1; 12 nucleotides align to TRBD2. The ends lost 7 bases at V and 4 bases at J; junction bases unmatched: 11. Germline V gene lookup returns CDR1 GTSNPN and CDR2 SVGIG (reference sequence). The CDR3 extends over 16 amino acids. DNA for the CDR3: TGTGCCTCAAAGTGGGCTAGCGGGAGGGTTTACAATGAGCAGTTCTTC. Translated: CASKWASGRVYNEQFF.

A single count supports this clone. The chain combines TRBV4-2 with TRBJ2-7; maybe TRBD1 (6 bases). The germline gives CDR1 LGHNA, CDR2 YNFKEQ. V lost 1 base and J lost 1, with 14 bases in between. The CDR3 spans 16 residues. CDR3 loop: CASSQVGQSLSYEQYF. CDR3 sequence (DNA): TGTGCCAGCAGCCAAGTTGGACAGTCTCTTTCCTACGAGCAGTACTTC.

The rearrangement uses TRBV4-2 and TRBJ2-2; no firm D call. The CDR3 is 13 amino acids. Germline V gene data show CDR1 as LGHNA and CDR2 as YNFKEQ. V dropped 0 bases and J dropped 5 bases, with 4 bases sitting between them. The CDR3 reads CASSQEATGELFF. Here the CDR3 DNA reads TGTGCCAGCAGCCAAGAAGCGACCGGGGAGCTGTTTTTT.

J is TRBJ2-5 and V is TRBV11-3; D is uncertain. CDR3 length: 15 residues. CDR1 is SGHNT, CDR2 YENEEA, per germline. V dropped 5 bases and J dropped 4 bases, with 17 bases sitting between them. The CDR3: CASSPTFGPPETQYF. DNA for the CDR3: TGTGCCAGCAGCCCTACCTTTGGGCCCCCAGAGACCCAGTACTTC.

J is TRBJ2-6 and V is TRBV5-1, with D hard to call. The CDR3 is 17 residues long. Germline CDR1 SGHRS, CDR2 YFSETQ. Between the trimmed V and J ends, which lost 0 bases and 0 bases, there was a span of 10 bases. CDR3 bases: TGCGCCAGCAGCTTGGAATCGGGTAGCTCTGGGGCCAACGTCCTGACTTTC. This translates into CASSLESGSSGANVLTF.

This clone was seen just once. The V and J genes are TRBV19 and TRBJ2-1; TRBD2 matches 8 bases. Germline V gene lookup returns CDR1 LNHDA and CDR2 SQIVND (reference sequence). The CDR3 runs 15 residues. J gave up 9 bases and V 2 bases, and 9 bases lay outside the gene matches. The CDR3 loop reads CASSILSGSPSEQFF. CDR3 nucleotide sequence: TGTGCCAGTAGTATACTAAGCGGGAGCCCCAGTGAGCAGTTCTTC.

V is TRBV15 and J is TRBJ1-6, with a tentative D call TRBD1 (5 bases). The V end lost 5 bases, the J end lost 9 bases, and 20 bases lay between the germline ends. The CDR3 has 16 residues. Germline-derived CDR1 and CDR2 are LNHNV and YYDKDF (reference sequence). DNA of the CDR3: TGTGCCACCAGCTCAAGCGACAGAGACGCTCCTTCACCCCTCCACTTT. The encoded protein is CATSSSDRDAPSPLHF.

V and J are TRBV10-3 and TRBJ1-5, with D perhaps matching TRBD1 (5 bases). In germline, CDR1 is ENHRY, CDR2 SYGVKD. Trimming cost V 6 bases and J 4 bases, with 7 bases left between them. The CDR3 contains 12 residues. The CDR3 bases are TGTGCCATCAGAGACAGTAATCAGCCCCAGCATTTT. Translating it yields CAIRDSNQPQHF.

DNA of the CDR3: TGTGCCAGCAGCTTAAACCAACCGGGACAGAAGCTCTACGAGCAGTACTTC. Translating gives CASSLNQPGQKLYEQYF. V is TRBV12-1 and J is TRBJ2-7; no DNA check was done on the table's D call, TRBD1. TRBV12-1 is termed a pseudogene. This CDR3 region has 17 residues.

This sequence joins TRBV5-5 and TRBJ1-5, with D perhaps TRBD1 (6 bases). V dropped 0 bases and J dropped 6 bases, with 10 bases sitting between them. CDR3 length: 14 residues. Looked up from germline, CDR1 is SGHKS and CDR2 is YYEKEE (reference sequence). The CDR3 sequence: CASSLGGLGQPQHF. The DNA of the CDR3 is TGTGCCAGCAGCTTGGGGGGGCTTGGTCAGCCCCAGCATTTT.

The chain has TRBV5-1 and TRBJ2-1; TRBD1 aligns across 8 bases. This CDR3 region has 15 residues. J lost 8 bases, V lost 4 bases, and 11 bases had no gene match. Germline V gene sequence: CDR1 SGHRS, CDR2 YFSETQ. The chain's CDR3 is CASSVRDRSGDEQFF. In DNA, the CDR3 is TGCGCCAGCAGCGTCCGGGACAGGAGTGGCGATGAGCAGTTCTTC.

This chain links TRBV15 with TRBJ2-7; TRBD1 matches 9 bases. This CDR3 is built from 18 residues. V lost 3 bases and J lost 3; bases outside the gene matches: 15. Germline values: CDR1 LNHNV, CDR2 YYDKDF (reference sequence). CDR3 sequence reads: CATSSEVGTGRDNYEQYF. CDR3 coding DNA: TGTGCCACCAGCAGTGAGGTGGGGACAGGGAGGGATAACTACGAGCAGTACTTC.